The clone carrying this T cell receptor beta chain appeared a single time. Its antigen remains unidentified. The CDR3 is made up of 18 amino acids. Looked up from germline, CDR1 is KGHSH and CDR2 is LQKENI. V lost 3 bases to trimming and J lost 7 bases; unmatched junction nucleotides: 12. The assay was immunoSEQ multiplex PCR, and TCRdb's table has in-frame clones only and misses some. Here the sample spans approximately 300,000 clones, roughly 89% being singletons. This sample is drawn from a study of cytomegalovirus exposure and HLA in healthy donors. Overall study results and limits: Most TCR sequences proved rare, with some public TCRs found in many donors.

The TCR originated in a woman aged 18 to 35 in good health and CMV-seronegative. Sequenced input: PBMCs. This chain joins TRBV18 and TRBJ1-4; TRBD1 matches at 12 bases. CDR3 nucleotide sequence: TGTGCCAGCTCACCCCCCCCCGGGACAGGGGGCTTGAGTGAAAAACTGTTTTTT. Translating it yields CASSPPPGTGGLSEKLFF.